The 13 T cell receptor beta chains below come from one sample, sequenced in a study of PD-L1 blockade in urothelial cancer. Sequencing used immunoSEQ multiplex PCR; TCRdb keeps in-frame clones, though not all of them. The data contain almost 90,000 clones, 65% to 85% of them singletons. The time point here: pretreatment peripheral blood. The starting material was PBMCs, obtained around atezolizumab (anti-PD-L1) treatment. These receptor sequences come from a man between 60 and 70 years old with urothelial cancer.

The V and J genes are TRBV4-1 and TRBJ1-1, with D possibly being TRBD1 (5 bases). V shed 4 bases and J shed 0 bases, with 24 bases lying between them. CDR3 length: 19 residues. Germline-derived CDR1 and CDR2 are MGHRA and YSYEKL. The chain's CDR3 is CASSLGEESYNRMNTEAFF. CDR3 DNA: TGCGCCAGCAGCCTCGGGGAGGAAAGTTATAACAGGATGAACACTGAAGCTTTCTTT.

The chain links TRBV6-1 to TRBJ2-7; 12 nucleotides match TRBD1. Per the germline V gene, CDR1 is MNHNS and CDR2 is SASEGT. This CDR3 is built from 15 residues. Germline trimming cut 6 bases from V and 0 bases from J; bases unmatched to any gene: 3. The CDR3 nucleotides read TGTGCCAGCAGGTCGGGACAGGGGGCCTCCTACGAGCAGTACTTC. It specifies CASRSGQGASYEQYF.

This chain joins TRBV19 and TRBJ2-6, with TRBD2 matching over 7 bases. From germline, CDR1 is LNHDA and CDR2 SQIVND (reference sequence). J was trimmed by 4 bases and V by 3 bases; bases with no gene match: 9. The CDR3 has 17 residues. CDR3 residues: CASSISGGAEGANVLTF. CDR3 sequence (DNA): TGTGCCAGTAGTATTTCGGGGGGAGCGGAAGGGGCCAACGTCCTGACTTTC.

The chain is built from TRBV14 and TRBJ2-1; TRBD1 agrees at 8 bases. This CDR3 has 17 amino acids. The V gene end was trimmed by 1 base and the J gene end by 6 bases; junction bases not matched to a gene: 11. Germline lookup yields CDR1 SGHDN and CDR2 FVKESK. This chain's CDR3 is CASSQGRGTGRFNEQFF. Written as DNA, the CDR3 is TGTGCCAGCAGCCAAGGCAGGGGGACAGGCCGATTCAATGAGCAGTTCTTC.

The rearrangement uses TRBV2 and TRBJ1-6, with D possibly TRBD1 on 5 matching bases. There are 15 residues in the CDR3. V shed 0 bases and J shed 9 bases, with 12 bases lying between them. Germline CDR1 and CDR2: SNHLY and FYNNEI. The CDR3 loop is CASSEARERGSPLHF. The CDR3 DNA reads TGTGCCAGCAGTGAAGCCAGGGAAAGGGGTTCACCCCTCCACTTT.

The chain has TRBV28 and TRBJ1-4; D remains ambiguous. Germline lookup yields CDR1 MDHEN and CDR2 SYDVKM. V lost 3 bases and J lost 10, with 6 bases in between. The CDR3 is made up of 11 amino acids. The CDR3 DNA sequence: TGTGCCAGCAGTTTCACTGGAAAACTGTTTTTT. Translated: CASSFTGKLFF.

The chain carries TRBV4-3 and TRBJ1-2; 7 bases match TRBD1. The CDR3 covers 17 residues. The germline gives CDR1 LGHNA, CDR2 YSLEER. The trim removed 2 bases at V and 6 bases at J, leaving 15 bases unmatched. The CDR3, as DNA: TGCGCCAGCAGCCAACCTCATCGGGCCAGGGGGACCAATGGCTACACCTTC. Amino acid sequence: CASSQPHRARGTNGYTF.

The genes are TRBV5-5 and TRBJ1-2; D gene unclear. Germline values: CDR1 SGHKS, CDR2 YYEKEE (reference sequence). Trimming shortened V by 4 bases and J by 4 bases, and 17 bases separated the two germline ends. The CDR3 sequence is 15 residues long. In nucleotides, the CDR3 is TGTGCCAGCAGCCCCCCGTGGGGAGTTGGCTATGGCTACACCTTC. Translating it yields CASSPPWGVGYGYTF.

The genes are TRBV7-6 and TRBJ2-2; D not certain. V lost 2 bases, J lost 5 bases, and 9 bases lay in between. The CDR3 has 14 amino acids. Germline lookup yields CDR1 SGHVS and CDR2 FNYEAQ. CDR3 amino acids: CASSLLYSTGELFF. CDR3 bases: TGTGCCAGCAGCTTATTGTACAGTACCGGGGAGCTGTTTTTT.

The V and J genes are TRBV7-9 and TRBJ1-2, with a tentative D call TRBD1 (6 bases). CDR1 and CDR2 from the germline V gene are SEHNR and FQNEAQ (reference sequence). Trimming stripped 4 bases from V and 2 bases from J, with 17 bases between. This CDR3 spans 16 amino acids. The CDR3: CASSYLEDSENYGYTF. DNA for the CDR3: TGTGCCAGCAGCTATCTTGAGGACAGCGAAAACTATGGCTACACCTTC.

The chain joins TRBV19 to TRBJ2-2; TRBD2 agrees at 14 bases. V lost 6 bases to trimming and J lost 1 base; unmatched junction nucleotides: 10. The CDR3 has 19 amino acids. Germline V lookup: CDR1 LNHDA, CDR2 SQIVND (reference sequence). CDR3 in amino acids: CASSPGTSGSGVNTGELFF. CDR3 DNA: TGTGCCAGTAGCCCCGGGACTAGCGGGAGCGGGGTGAACACCGGGGAGCTGTTTTTT.

The chain has TRBV5-1 and TRBJ1-3; D possibly corresponds to TRBD1 (5 bases). Germline V gene lookup returns CDR1 SGHRS and CDR2 YFSETQ. This CDR3 contains 15 residues. Trimming cost V 0 bases and J 2 bases, with 9 bases left between them. CDR3 DNA: TGCGCCAGCAGCTTGGCGCAGGGCCCTGGAAACACCATATATTTT. Protein: CASSLAQGPGNTIYF.

Points on this clone: The same CDR3 arises from other DNA sequences in this sample as well. The chain combines TRBV7-2 with TRBJ2-2, with TRBD1 matching 9 bases. Germline CDR1 reads SGHTA; CDR2 reads FQGNSA. The CDR3 loop spans 15 amino acids. Trimming took 6 bases from V and 5 from J; bases not matched to a gene: 7. CDR3 sequence reads: CASSSRQGGTGELFF. The CDR3 nucleotides read TGTGCCAGCAGTTCCCGACAGGGGGGTACCGGGGAGCTGTTTTTT. The entire variable domain, with the rest obtained from reference TRBV7-2 and TRBJ2-2, is as follows: GAGVSQSPSNKVTEKGKDVELRCDPISGHTALYWYRQSLGQGLEFLIYFQGNSAPDKSGLPSDRFSAERTGGSVSTLTIQRTQQEDSAVYLCASSSRQGGTGELFFGEGSRLTVL.